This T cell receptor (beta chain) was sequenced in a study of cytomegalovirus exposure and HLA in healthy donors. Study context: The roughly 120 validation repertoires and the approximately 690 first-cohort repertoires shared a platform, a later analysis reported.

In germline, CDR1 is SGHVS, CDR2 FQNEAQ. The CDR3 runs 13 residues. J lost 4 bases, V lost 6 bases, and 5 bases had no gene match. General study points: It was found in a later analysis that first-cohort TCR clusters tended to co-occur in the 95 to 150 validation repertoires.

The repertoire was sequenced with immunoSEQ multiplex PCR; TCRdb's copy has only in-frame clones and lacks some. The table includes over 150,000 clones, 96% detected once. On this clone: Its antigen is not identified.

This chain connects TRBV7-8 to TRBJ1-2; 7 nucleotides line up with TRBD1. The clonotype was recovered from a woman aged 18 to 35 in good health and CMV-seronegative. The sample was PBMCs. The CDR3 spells CASSYDRVYGYTF. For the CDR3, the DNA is TGTGCCAGCAGTTACGACAGGGTCTATGGCTACACCTTC. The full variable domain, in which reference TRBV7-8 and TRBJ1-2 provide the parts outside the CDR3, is GAGVSQSPRYKVAKRGQDVALRCDPISGHVSLFWYQQALGQGPEFLTYFQNEAQLDKSGLPSDRFFAERPEGSVSTLKIQRTQQEDSAVYLCASSYDRVYGYTFGSGTRLTVV.